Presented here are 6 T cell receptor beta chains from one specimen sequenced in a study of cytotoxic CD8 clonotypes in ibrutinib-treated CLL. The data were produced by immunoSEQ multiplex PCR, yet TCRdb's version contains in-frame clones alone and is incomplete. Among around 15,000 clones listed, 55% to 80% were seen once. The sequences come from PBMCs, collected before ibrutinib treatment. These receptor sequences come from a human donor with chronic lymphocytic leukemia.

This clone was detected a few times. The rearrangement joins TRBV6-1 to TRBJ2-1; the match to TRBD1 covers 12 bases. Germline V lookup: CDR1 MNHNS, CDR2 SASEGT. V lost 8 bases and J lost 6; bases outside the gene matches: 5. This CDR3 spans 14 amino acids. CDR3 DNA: TGTGCCAGCGGGGGACAGGGGGCGATCAATGAGCAGTTCTTC. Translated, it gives CASGGQGAINEQFF.

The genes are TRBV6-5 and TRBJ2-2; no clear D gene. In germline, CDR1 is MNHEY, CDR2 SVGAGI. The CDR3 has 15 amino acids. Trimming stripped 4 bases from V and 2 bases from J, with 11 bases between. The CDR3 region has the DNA TGTGCCAGCAGTTTCTTGGACCGAAACACCGGGGAGCTGTTTTTT. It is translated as CASSFLDRNTGELFF.

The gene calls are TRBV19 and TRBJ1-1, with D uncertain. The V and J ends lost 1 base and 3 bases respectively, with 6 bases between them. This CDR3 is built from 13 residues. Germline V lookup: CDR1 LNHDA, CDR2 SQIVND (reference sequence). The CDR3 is CASSIAQYTEAFF. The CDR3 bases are TGTGCCAGTAGTATAGCGCAGTACACTGAAGCTTTCTTT. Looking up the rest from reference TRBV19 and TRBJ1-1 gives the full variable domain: DGGITQSPKYLFRKEGQNVTLSCEQNLNHDAMYWYRQDPGQGLRLIYYSQIVNDFQKGDIAEGYSVSREKKESFPLTVTSAQKNPTAFYLCASSIAQYTEAFFGQGTRLTVV.

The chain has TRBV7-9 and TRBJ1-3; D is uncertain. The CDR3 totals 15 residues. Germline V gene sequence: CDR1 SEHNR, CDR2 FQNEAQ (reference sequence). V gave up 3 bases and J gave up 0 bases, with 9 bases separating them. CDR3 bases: TGTGCCAGCAGCTTCGGCAGAGACTCTGGAAACACCATATATTTT. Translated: CASSFGRDSGNTIYF.

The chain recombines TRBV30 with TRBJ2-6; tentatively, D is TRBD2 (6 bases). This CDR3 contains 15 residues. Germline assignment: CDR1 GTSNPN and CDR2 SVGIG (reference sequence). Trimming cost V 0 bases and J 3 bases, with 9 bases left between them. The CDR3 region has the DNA TGTGCCTGGAGTGTCGGAGGGCTTGGGGCCAACGTCCTGACTTTC. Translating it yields CAWSVGGLGANVLTF.

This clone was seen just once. The CDR3 reads CASTHLSVPSPLHF. The CDR3 coding sequence is TGTGCCAGCACCCACTTGTCAGTTCCTTCACCCCTCCACTTT. The rearrangement links TRBV7-9 to TRBJ1-6; no firm D call. The V end was cut by 7 bases, the J end by 9 bases, with 16 bases between. The CDR3 spans 14 residues. CDR1 SEHNR and CDR2 FQNEAQ come from the germline V gene (reference sequence).